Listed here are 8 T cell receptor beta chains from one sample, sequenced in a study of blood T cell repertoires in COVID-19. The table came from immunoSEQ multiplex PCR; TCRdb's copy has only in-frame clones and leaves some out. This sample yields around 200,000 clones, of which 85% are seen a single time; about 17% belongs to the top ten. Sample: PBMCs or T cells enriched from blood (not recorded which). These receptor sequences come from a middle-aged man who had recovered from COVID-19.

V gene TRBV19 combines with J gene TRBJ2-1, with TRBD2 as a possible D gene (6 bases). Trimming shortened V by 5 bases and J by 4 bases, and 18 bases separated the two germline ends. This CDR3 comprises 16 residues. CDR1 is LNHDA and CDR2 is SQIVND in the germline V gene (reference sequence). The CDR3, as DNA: TGTGCCAGTAGTCCTCGGGGGTCCGGAGGATACAATGAGCAGTTCTTC. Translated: CASSPRGSGGYNEQFF.

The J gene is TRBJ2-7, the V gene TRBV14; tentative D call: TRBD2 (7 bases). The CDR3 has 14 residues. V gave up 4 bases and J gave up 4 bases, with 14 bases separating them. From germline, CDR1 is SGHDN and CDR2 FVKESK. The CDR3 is CASSLIGRGYEQYF. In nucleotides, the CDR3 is TGTGCCAGCAGCCTCATAGGGAGGGGGTACGAGCAGTACTTC.

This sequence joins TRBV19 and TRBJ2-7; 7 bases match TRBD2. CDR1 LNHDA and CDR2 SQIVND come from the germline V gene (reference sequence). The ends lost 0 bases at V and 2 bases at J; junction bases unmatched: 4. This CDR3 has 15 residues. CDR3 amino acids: CASSIEWEGTYEQYF. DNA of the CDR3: TGTGCCAGTAGTATAGAATGGGAGGGGACCTACGAGCAGTACTTC.

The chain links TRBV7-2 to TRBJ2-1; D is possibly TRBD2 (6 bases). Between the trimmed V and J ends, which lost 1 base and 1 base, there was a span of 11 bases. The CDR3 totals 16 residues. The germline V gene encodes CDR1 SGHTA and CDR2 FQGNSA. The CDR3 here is CASSLVGSGSYNEQFF. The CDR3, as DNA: TGTGCCAGCAGCTTAGTTGGTAGCGGATCCTACAATGAGCAGTTCTTC.

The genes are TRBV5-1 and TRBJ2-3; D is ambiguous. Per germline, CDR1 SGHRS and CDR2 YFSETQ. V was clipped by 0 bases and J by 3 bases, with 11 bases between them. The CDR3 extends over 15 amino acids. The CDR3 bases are TGCGCCAGCAGCTTGGTCGCTAGAAGTACAGATACGCAGTATTTT. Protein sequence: CASSLVARSTDTQYF.

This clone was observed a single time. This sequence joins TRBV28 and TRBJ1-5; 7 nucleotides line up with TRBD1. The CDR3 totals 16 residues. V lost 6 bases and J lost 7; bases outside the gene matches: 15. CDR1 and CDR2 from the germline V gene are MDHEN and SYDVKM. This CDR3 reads CASRPPLTGRRQPQHF. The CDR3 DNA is TGTGCCAGCAGACCTCCTTTGACAGGGCGGCGGCAGCCCCAGCATTTT. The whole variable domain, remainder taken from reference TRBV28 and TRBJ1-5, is DVKVTQSSRYLVKRTGEKVFLECVQDMDHENMFWYRQDPGLGLRLIYFSYDVKMKEKGDIPEGYSVSREKKERFSLILESASTNQTSMYLCASRPPLTGRRQPQHFGDGTRLSIL.

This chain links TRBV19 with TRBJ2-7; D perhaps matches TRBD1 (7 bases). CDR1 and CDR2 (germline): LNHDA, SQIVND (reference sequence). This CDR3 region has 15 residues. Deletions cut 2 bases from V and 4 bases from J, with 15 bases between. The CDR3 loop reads CASSISSGGGYEQYF. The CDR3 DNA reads TGTGCCAGTAGTATAAGCTCAGGGGGAGGTTACGAGCAGTACTTC. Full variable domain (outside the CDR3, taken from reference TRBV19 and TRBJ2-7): DGGITQSPKYLFRKEGQNVTLSCEQNLNHDAMYWYRQDPGQGLRLIYYSQIVNDFQKGDIAEGYSVSREKKESFPLTVTSAQKNPTAFYLCASSISSGGGYEQYFGPGTRLTVT.

This CDR3 reads CASSGGLPRSNYGYTF. For the CDR3, the DNA is TGTGCCAGTAGTGGGGGACTCCCAAGGTCTAACTATGGCTACACCTTC. The V gene is TRBV19, the J gene TRBJ1-2, with a weak D call TRBD1 (5 bases). Trimming took off 5 bases at V and 0 bases at J, with 16 bases between the two ends. CDR1 is LNHDA, CDR2 SQIVND, per germline (reference sequence). CDR3 length: 16 amino acids.